Presented here are 32 T cell receptor beta chains from one specimen sequenced in a study of beta chain features in type 1 diabetes. These receptors' targets are unknown. Broader study findings: TCRB CDR3s were moderately but significantly shorter in Type 1 diabetes patients in all four CD4+ subsets.

Isolated RNA was reverse transcribed in full, so expressed TCRB transcripts were sequenced. Here immunoSEQ multiplex PCR was the method, and the copy in TCRdb shows in-frame clones only, minus some. The table includes roughly 290,000 clones, about 15% detected once. Sequenced sample: naive CD4+ T cells from blood. The receptors here all came from a man younger than 35 with type 1 diabetes.

This clone has a handful of counts. The chain uses TRBV2 and TRBJ1-2; TRBD1 agrees at 9 bases. V lost 4 bases to trimming and J lost 4 bases; unmatched junction nucleotides: 13. CDR1 SNHLY and CDR2 FYNNEI come from the germline V gene. There are 17 residues in the CDR3. The DNA for the CDR3 is TGTGCCAGCAGTGGGCCGGACAGGGGATTTGGGGGCTATGGCTACACCTTC. This translates into CASSGPDRGFGGYGYTF.

This clone occurred a few times. This rearrangement joins TRBV5-1 to TRBJ2-3, with 7 bases that match TRBD1. Germline values: CDR1 SGHRS, CDR2 YFSETQ. The CDR3 loop spans 15 amino acids. V shed 1 base and J 5 bases; nucleotides not matched to a gene: 7. Here the CDR3 DNA reads TGCGCCAGCAGCTTGTCGATTAACAGGGGAGATACGCAGTATTTT. Residues: CASSLSINRGDTQYF.

There are a few counts of this clone. The chain is built from TRBV9 and TRBJ2-1, with 13 bases identical to TRBD2. This CDR3 contains 18 residues. Germline V lookup: CDR1 SGDLS, CDR2 YYNGEE. The junction had 12 bases not matched to a gene; V was cut back by 0 bases and J by 9 bases. Here the CDR3 DNA reads TGTGCCAGCAGCGTAGGGTTGGGGACTAGCGGGACCGGCGGTGAGCAGTTCTTC. This translates into CASSVGLGTSGTGGEQFF.

The genes are TRBV7-2 and TRBJ2-3, with 7 positions matching TRBD2. The V gene end was trimmed by 3 bases and the J gene end by 0 bases; junction bases not matched to a gene: 6. This CDR3 has 16 amino acids. Looked up from germline, CDR1 is SGHTA and CDR2 is FQGNSA. The CDR3 DNA is TGTGCCAGCAGCTTGTTACCCGGGGGGAGCACAGATACGCAGTATTTT. Its protein is CASSLLPGGSTDTQYF.

The rearrangement joins TRBV5-1 to TRBJ1-1; D remains unclear. From germline, CDR1 is SGHRS and CDR2 YFSETQ. The CDR3 has 13 residues. V was pared by 0 bases and J by 1 base, with 4 bases between. The CDR3 DNA sequence: TGCGCCAGCAGCTTGGGAGAGAACACTGAAGCTTTCTTT. It codes for CASSLGENTEAFF.

This clone has just a few counts. This sequence joins TRBV2 and TRBJ2-2; 9 nucleotides align to TRBD1. Germline CDR1 is SNHLY and CDR2 is FYNNEI. The V gene end was trimmed by 4 bases and the J gene end by 6 bases; junction bases not matched to a gene: 3. The length of the CDR3 is 14 residues. The CDR3 sequence is CASSGDRAAGELFF. The CDR3 DNA is TGTGCCAGCAGTGGGGACAGGGCGGCCGGGGAGCTGTTTTTT.

This clone showed up just a few times. The genes are TRBV6-1 and TRBJ2-2; a weak D match, TRBD1 (6 bases). Germline lookup yields CDR1 MNHNS and CDR2 SASEGT. Trimming took 4 bases from V and 5 from J, leaving 26 bases between them. The CDR3 totals 19 residues. As DNA, the CDR3 is TGTGCCAGCAGTGGGTATCGTGGCAGGGGTCGAAGGTTTACCGGGGAGCTGTTTTTT. Translation: CASSGYRGRGRRFTGELFF.

CDR3 DNA sequence: TGTGCCTGGAGTGTTGGCAGAAACTATGGCTACACCTTC. Its protein product is CAWSVGRNYGYTF. The V gene is TRBV30, the J gene TRBJ1-2; D not resolved. V lost 0 bases to trimming and J lost 2 bases, with 7 bases between them. There are 13 residues in the CDR3. Looked up from germline, CDR1 is GTSNPN and CDR2 is SVGIG (reference sequence).

The V and J genes are TRBV11-2 and TRBJ2-5; tentative D call: TRBD1 (5 bases). The CDR3 length is 14 residues. Germline V gives CDR1 SGHAT, CDR2 FQNNGV. The V end lost 3 bases, the J end lost 2 bases, and 10 bases lay between the germline ends. For the CDR3, the DNA is TGTGCCAGCAGCTTGGGGCAGGGTCAAGAGACCCAGTACTTC. Its translation is CASSLGQGQETQYF.

This clone was counted between two and nine times. The chain carries TRBV7-9 and TRBJ2-1; 8 bases agree with TRBD2. CDR1 is SEHNR, CDR2 FQNEAQ, per germline (reference sequence). The CDR3 contains 12 residues. J gave up 6 bases and V 5 bases, and 0 bases lay outside the gene matches. CDR3 nucleotide sequence: TGTGCCAGCAGCCGGGGGGGCAATGAGCAGTTCTTC. It specifies CASSRGGNEQFF.

The J gene is TRBJ1-2, the V gene TRBV15, with D unresolved. With 3 bases removed from V and 2 bases from J, the gap between germline ends came to 7 bases. The CDR3 length is 13 residues. CDR1 and CDR2 (germline): LNHNV, YYDKDF (reference sequence). As DNA, the CDR3 is TGTGCCACCAGCAGGCCGGGGAACTATGGCTACACCTTC. Translation gives CATSRPGNYGYTF. Complete variable domain (other parts from reference TRBV15 and TRBJ1-2): DAMVIQNPRYQVTQFGKPVTLSCSQTLNHNVMYWYQQKSSQAPKLLFHYYDKDFNNEADTPDNFQSRRPNTSFCFLDIRSPGLGDTAMYLCATSRPGNYGYTFGSGTRLTVV.

This clone has more than one count but fewer than ten. The chain has TRBV4-3 and TRBJ2-4; unclear D gene. There are 15 residues in the CDR3. Trimming took off 2 bases at V and 4 bases at J, with 12 bases between the two ends. Germline-derived CDR1 and CDR2 are LGHNA and YSLEER. In DNA, the CDR3 is TGCGCCAGCAGCCAAAGTTTTTCGGGTAAAAACATTCAGTACTTC. This gives the protein CASSQSFSGKNIQYF.

This clone occurred a few times. The rearrangement links TRBV7-9 to TRBJ1-2; 8 bases match TRBD1. The CDR3 has 13 amino acids. V was clipped by 5 bases and J by 3 bases; unmatched bases: 2. Germline CDR1 reads SEHNR; CDR2 reads FQNEAQ (reference sequence). The CDR3: CASSKQGDYGYTF. The CDR3 coding sequence is TGTGCCAGCAGCAAACAGGGGGACTATGGCTACACCTTC.

The chain combines TRBV2 with TRBJ1-1, with 9 bases matching TRBD1. The CDR3 runs to 13 residues. Germline CDR1 SNHLY, CDR2 FYNNEI. V shed 3 bases and J 6 bases; nucleotides not matched to a gene: 2. The CDR3 sequence: CASSEDRGPEAFF. The CDR3 region has the DNA TGTGCCAGCAGTGAGGACAGGGGCCCTGAAGCTTTCTTT. The entire variable domain, with the rest obtained from reference TRBV2 and TRBJ1-1, is as follows: EPEVTQTPSHQVTQMGQEVILRCVPISNHLYFYWYRQILGQKVEFLVSFYNNEISEKSEIFDDQFSVERPDGSNFTLKIRSTKLEDSAMYFCASSEDRGPEAFFGQGTRLTVV.

This clone was counted between two and nine times. Other nucleotide sequences from this sample produce the same CDR3. The V and J genes are TRBV18 and TRBJ1-1; D perhaps matches TRBD1 (5 bases). Germline CDR1 KGHSH, CDR2 LQKENI. The germline V and J ends were trimmed by 3 bases and 1 base, with 6 bases remaining between them. The CDR3 runs 13 residues. This CDR3 is CASSPGQNTEAFF. In DNA, the CDR3 is TGTGCCAGCTCACCGGGGCAGAACACTGAAGCTTTCTTT. Full variable domain (rest looked up from reference TRBV18 and TRBJ1-1): NAGVMQNPRHLVRRRGQEARLRCSPMKGHSHVYWYRQLPEEGLKFMVYLQKENIIDESGMPKERFSAEFPKEGPSILRIQQVVRGDSAAYFCASSPGQNTEAFFGQGTRLTVV.

This clone occurred a few times. The chain couples TRBV7-9 to TRBJ1-2; D gene ambiguous. V shed 5 bases and J shed 10 bases, with 20 bases lying between them. The CDR3 runs 14 residues. Germline assignment: CDR1 SEHNR and CDR2 FQNEAQ (reference sequence). The CDR3 DNA reads as TGTGCCAGCAGCCTTCAGACTGATTGGATATTCTACACCTTC. Translation: CASSLQTDWIFYTF.

With respect to this clone: Other DNA sequences in this specimen translate into the identical CDR3. The chain carries TRBV18 and TRBJ1-1, with D tentatively TRBD1 (5 bases). Trimming removed 3 bases from V and 1 base from J, with 6 bases in between. CDR1 KGHSH and CDR2 LQKENI come from the germline V gene. CDR3 length equals 13 residues. The CDR3 reads CASSPTGNTEAFF. The CDR3, as DNA: TGTGCCAGCTCACCCACAGGGAACACTGAAGCTTTCTTT. Based on the CDR3 plus reference TRBV18 and TRBJ1-1, the full variable domain is NAGVMQNPRHLVRRRGQEARLRCSPMKGHSHVYWYRQLPEEGLKFMVYLQKENIIDESGMPKERFSAEFPKEGPSILRIQQVVRGDSAAYFCASSPTGNTEAFFGQGTRLTVV.

The gene calls are TRBV27 and TRBJ2-7; 8 nucleotides line up with TRBD1. CDR3 length equals 14 residues. Germline V gives CDR1 MNHEY, CDR2 SMNVEV (reference sequence). V lost 4 bases, J lost 3 bases, and 5 bases stayed unmatched. Here the CDR3 DNA reads TGTGCCAGCAGTTGGTACGGGACAGGCTACGAGCAGTACTTC. It specifies CASSWYGTGYEQYF.

This clone was detected a few times. This chain links TRBV6-6 with TRBJ2-7; TRBD2 matches 7 bases. V was clipped by 2 bases and J by 2 bases; unmatched bases: 3. This CDR3 is 14 amino acids long. Germline CDR1 MNHNY, CDR2 SVGAGI (reference sequence). CDR3 nucleotide sequence: TGTGCCAGCAGTTACGCGGGGGTGACCTACGAGCAGTACTTC. Protein sequence: CASSYAGVTYEQYF.

This rearrangement joins TRBV6-5 to TRBJ2-2; a weak D match, TRBD2 (6 bases). Per germline, CDR1 MNHEY and CDR2 SVGAGI. Trimming cost V 5 bases and J 7 bases, with 14 bases left between them. The CDR3 has 14 residues. As DNA, the CDR3 is TGTGCCAGCAGTACCGGGACTTGGAACGGGGAGCTGTTTTTT. Translation: CASSTGTWNGELFF.

The chain uses TRBV29-1 and TRBJ2-5; perhaps TRBD1 as D (5 bases). This CDR3 region has 14 residues. Trimming took 0 bases from V and 5 from J, leaving 13 bases between them. The V gene's germline CDR1 is SQVTM and CDR2 ANQGSEA. CDR3 nucleotides: TGCAGCGTTGAAGAGGTAGGGCACAGGGAGACCCAGTACTTC. Its protein product is CSVEEVGHRETQYF.

The table lists this clone with a few counts. This rearrangement joins TRBV2 to TRBJ1-2, with 7 nucleotides matching TRBD1. V trimming: 3 bases; J trimming: 4 bases; junction bases outside the gene matches: 5. The CDR3 has 14 residues. In germline, CDR1 is SNHLY, CDR2 FYNNEI. As DNA, the CDR3 is TGTGCCAGCAGTGACGACAGGGCCACCTATGGCTACACCTTC. Encoded protein: CASSDDRATYGYTF.

The chain employs TRBV4-2 and TRBJ2-7; 7 positions agree with TRBD2. CDR1 LGHNA and CDR2 YNFKEQ come from the germline V gene. V shed 0 bases and J 3 bases; nucleotides not matched to a gene: 2. The CDR3 loop spans 14 amino acids. The DNA of the CDR3 is TGTGCCAGCAGCCAAGATAAGCGGGGCTACGAGCAGTACTTC. Protein: CASSQDKRGYEQYF.

This clone was counted a few times. This sequence joins TRBV30 and TRBJ2-1; 8 bases fit TRBD2. The CDR3 length is 15 residues. V lost 3 bases and J lost 2; bases outside the gene matches: 6. Germline V CDR1 and CDR2: GTSNPN, SVGIG (reference sequence). CDR3 protein: CAWRVPGGAYNEQFF. DNA of the CDR3: TGTGCCTGGAGGGTGCCGGGGGGGGCCTACAATGAGCAGTTCTTC.

This rearrangement joins TRBV4-2 to TRBJ2-7; TRBD2 agrees at 9 bases. V gave up 1 base and J gave up 2 bases; unmatched junction bases: 3. The CDR3 is made up of 15 amino acids. CDR1 and CDR2 (germline): LGHNA, YNFKEQ. This chain's CDR3 is CASSQGIAGAYEQYF. CDR3 sequence (DNA): TGTGCCAGCAGCCAAGGGATAGCGGGGGCCTACGAGCAGTACTTC.

This chain uses TRBV11-2 with TRBJ2-7, with a possible D match to TRBD2 (5 bases). In germline, CDR1 is SGHAT, CDR2 FQNNGV. This CDR3 is 14 amino acids long. V was trimmed by 1 base and J by 7 bases, leaving 14 bases between them. The CDR3 DNA sequence: TGTGCCAGCAGCTTAGGATTAGAGGTAGCGGAGCAGTACTTC. This gives the protein CASSLGLEVAEQYF.

CDR3 bases: TGTGCCAGCAGTTACTCCTCCGCAGGTACCTACGAGCAGTACTTC. Translating it yields CASSYSSAGTYEQYF. V usage is TRBV6-5 and J usage is TRBJ2-7; D is uncertain. CDR1 and CDR2 (germline): MNHEY, SVGAGI. Trimming left V 0 bases short and J 2 bases short, with 11 bases between. This CDR3 has 15 amino acids.

The V gene is TRBV10-3, the J gene TRBJ2-1; TRBD2 agrees at 7 bases. V lost 4 bases, J lost 3 bases, and 0 bases stayed unmatched. The CDR3 spans 13 residues. In germline, CDR1 is ENHRY, CDR2 SYGVKD. The CDR3 bases are TGTGCCATCAGTGGGACTAGCTACAATGAGCAGTTCTTC. This codes for CAISGTSYNEQFF.

The table lists this clone with a few counts. The V gene is TRBV5-1, the J gene TRBJ2-3, with 10 bases that match TRBD2. This CDR3 is 14 amino acids long. Germline V gene lookup returns CDR1 SGHRS and CDR2 YFSETQ. Losses at the gene ends were 7 bases for V and 5 bases for J; bases not matched to a gene: 7. This chain's CDR3 is CASSPPSGGDTQYF. CDR3 DNA: TGCGCCAGCTCCCCCCCTAGCGGGGGAGATACGCAGTATTTT.

This clone turned up a few times. This chain links TRBV30 with TRBJ1-1; possible D gene TRBD1, 6 bases. Germline CDR1 is GTSNPN and CDR2 is SVGIG (reference sequence). CDR3 size: 12 residues. V shed 2 bases and J shed 8 bases, with 12 bases lying between them. The chain's CDR3 is CAWSLSGTEAFF. In nucleotides, the CDR3 is TGTGCCTGGAGTCTATCCGGGACAGAAGCTTTCTTT.

The chain has TRBV11-2 and TRBJ2-3, with TRBD2 matching over 11 bases. The trim removed 5 bases at V and 6 bases at J, leaving 10 bases unmatched. The germline gives CDR1 SGHAT, CDR2 FQNNGV. The CDR3 has 16 amino acids. The CDR3 DNA is TGTGCCAGCAGCCTTGCGGTAGCGGGGGGGCCGGATACGCAGTATTTT. It encodes CASSLAVAGGPDTQYF. The variable domain in full, with the rest retrieved from reference TRBV11-2 and TRBJ2-3, is EAGVAQSPRYKIIEKRQSVAFWCNPISGHATLYWYQQILGQGPKLLIQFQNNGVVDDSQLPKDRFSAERLKGVDSTLKIQPAKLEDSAVYLCASSLAVAGGPDTQYFGPGTRLTVL.

This chain uses TRBV28 with TRBJ2-7; no reliable D call. Germline values: CDR1 MDHEN, CDR2 SYDVKM. The CDR3 is 13 amino acids. V lost 5 bases and J lost 3, with 11 bases in between. CDR3 DNA: TGTGCCAGCAGTGCCGTAGCTTACTACGAGCAGTACTTC. The encoded protein is CASSAVAYYEQYF.